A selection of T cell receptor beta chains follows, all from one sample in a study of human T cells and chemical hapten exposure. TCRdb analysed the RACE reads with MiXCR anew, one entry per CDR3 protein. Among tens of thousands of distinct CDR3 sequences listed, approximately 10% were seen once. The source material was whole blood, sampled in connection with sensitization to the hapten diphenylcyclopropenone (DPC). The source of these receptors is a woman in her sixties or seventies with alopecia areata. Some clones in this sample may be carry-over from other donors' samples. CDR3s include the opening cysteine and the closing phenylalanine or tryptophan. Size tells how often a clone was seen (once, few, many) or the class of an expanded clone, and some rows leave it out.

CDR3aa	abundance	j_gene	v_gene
CASRVDGGPTDTQYF	-	TRBJ2-3	TRBV12-3/TRBV12-4
CASSRDRGKETQYF	few	TRBJ2-5	TRBV12-3/TRBV12-4
CSVEGATNEKLFF	few	TRBJ1-4	TRBV29-1
CASSPLEDSQNTEAFF	many	TRBJ1-1	TRBV18
CASSRSRSGNTIYF	many	TRBJ1-3	TRBV12-3/TRBV12-4
CASSLVNQETQYF	-	TRBJ2-5	TRBV7-2
CSARGQLNTEAFF	few	TRBJ1-1	TRBV20-1
CSVGLRLDYGYTF	few	TRBJ1-2	TRBV29-1
CASSFGNLNTEAFF	-	TRBJ1-1	TRBV5-1
CASSLAGAGKNTEAFF	-	TRBJ1-1	TRBV7-7
CASSKLAGSSYEQYF	many	TRBJ2-7	TRBV7-9
CASSISGSSGANVLTF	-	TRBJ2-6	TRBV19
CASSRGTVNYGYTF	-	TRBJ1-2	TRBV27
CSARNGVNYGYTF	-	TRBJ1-2	TRBV20-1
CASSPPPGQGLYGYTF	-	TRBJ1-2	TRBV18
CASSQDGGKVQYF	-	TRBJ2-7	TRBV4-1
CASSSRTVSYEQYF	-	TRBJ2-7	TRBV3-1
CASSLAYGNRNTEAFF	many	TRBJ1-1	TRBV7-8
CASRQETQYF	many	TRBJ2-5	TRBV11-2
CSAGQTNTGELFF	few	TRBJ2-2	TRBV29-1
CATRRQGSATDTQYF	-	TRBJ2-3	TRBV2
CASGLAGKYGELFF	few	TRBJ2-2	TRBV9
CSAVNVNTEAFF	many	TRBJ1-1	TRBV20-1
CASSSGGASSYNEQFF	few	TRBJ2-1	TRBV25-1
CATSDPGTSGGETQYF	many	TRBJ2-5	TRBV24-1
CASRARPQHF	-	TRBJ1-5	TRBV2
CASSLPDGSYEQYF	many	TRBJ2-7	TRBV28
CASSQPGQERWQFF	-	TRBJ2-1	TRBV4-1
CASSRQGTLDTEAFF	few	TRBJ1-1	TRBV3-1
CASSAGTSYNEQFF	few	TRBJ2-1	TRBV9
CASSPTGAYGYTF	-	TRBJ1-2	TRBV27
CVSTERGGANEQFF	-	TRBJ2-1	TRBV6-6
CASSPSTDNNQPQHF	-	TRBJ1-5	TRBV4-1
CSVSSLSGNTIYF	few	TRBJ1-3	TRBV29-1
CASKDRSRSYEQYF	-	TRBJ2-7	TRBV19
CASSFSMNTEAFF	many	TRBJ1-1	TRBV11-3
CSAAGFSNQPQHF	many	TRBJ1-5	TRBV20-1
CASSKGTSGPLSTDTQYF	many	TRBJ2-3	TRBV23-1
CASSESTGTTAAFF	-	TRBJ1-1	TRBV10-2
CSAHKLAGQETQYF	few	TRBJ2-5	TRBV20-1
CAWSVPRGAVPDTQYF	few	TRBJ2-3	TRBV30
CSARDGGGVRETQYF	-	TRBJ2-5	TRBV20-1
CASNERGDSTGELFF	-	TRBJ2-2	TRBV9
CASSDGQGPSFF	few	TRBJ1-1	TRBV9
CASSPLRGGVDTQYF	-	TRBJ2-3	TRBV11-2
CASSVGTPSLATEAFF	few	TRBJ1-1	TRBV6-5
CASSQDWASGGSTVTQYF	many	TRBJ2-3	TRBV3-1
CAWNWDRMNTEAFF	few	TRBJ1-1	TRBV30
CASSHGPNEQFF	-	TRBJ2-1	TRBV7-9